A single sample gave rise to the 22 T cell receptor beta chains below, sequenced in a study of T cells in Graves' hyperthyroidism and ophthalmopathy. Amplification targeted TCR beta CDR3 regions from RNA transcripts. Using the HTBI primer set, a first-round RT-PCR was run on the TCR CDR3. In TCRdb, the multiplex PCR reads were re-called with MiXCR into one record per CDR3 protein. The data contain approximately 570,000 distinct CDR3 sequences, about 20% of them singletons. The sequencing sample was made of blood. The receptors were sampled from a man aged 35-49 years with Graves' ophthalmopathy.

This clonotype was observed many times. The chain recombines TRBV28 with TRBJ2-7; either TRBD1 or TRBD2 may supply D (5 bases each). Looked up from germline, CDR1 is MDHEN and CDR2 is SYDVKM. With 4 bases removed from V and 6 bases from J, the gap between germline ends came to 10 bases. The CDR3 spans 12 residues. As DNA, the CDR3 is TGTGCCAGCAGTTCGGGACCTTTCGAGCAGTACTTC. Translating it yields CASSSGPFEQYF.

As for this clonotype: A read error is possible here, since a much larger clone lies one base away. The chain combines TRBV20-1 with TRBJ1-1; no clear D gene. This CDR3 is 11 amino acids long. V was cut by 0 bases and J by 12 bases, with 11 bases left in between. The germline gives CDR1 DFQATT, CDR2 SNEGSKA (reference sequence). CDR3 nucleotide sequence: TGCAGTGCTAGAGACGGCTTACAGACTTTCTTT. Its protein product is CSARDGLQTFF.

This clonotype was counted a few times. The V gene is TRBV27, the J gene TRBJ2-7; 8 bases match TRBD2. The CDR3 loop spans 14 amino acids. Germline CDR1 MNHEY, CDR2 SMNVEV (reference sequence). With V trimmed by 5 bases and J by 2 bases, 5 bases remained unmatched. The CDR3 sequence: CASSQIAGPYEQYF. Here the CDR3 DNA reads TGTGCCAGCAGTCAGATAGCGGGGCCCTACGAGCAGTACTTC.

This clonotype was observed at least ten times. The chain combines TRBV5-1 with TRBJ1-6, with D possibly matching TRBD1 (6 bases). Germline lookup yields CDR1 SGHRS and CDR2 YFSETQ. The CDR3 spans 15 residues. Trimming left V 2 bases short and J 7 bases short, with 13 bases between. The DNA for the CDR3 is TGCGCCAGCAGCTTCACCGGACAGTCAAATTCACCCCTCCACTTT. As protein: CASSFTGQSNSPLHF.

This clonotype was seen a handful of times. V gene TRBV7-9 combines with J gene TRBJ2-1; 13 nucleotides align to TRBD2. Germline loops: CDR1 SEHNR, CDR2 FQNEAQ (reference sequence). The V segment lost 5 bases and the J segment 8 bases; nucleotides outside the gene matches: 9. CDR3 length equals 16 residues. This CDR3 is CASSGRTSGRGHEQFF. As DNA, the CDR3 is TGTGCCAGCAGCGGGCGGACTAGCGGGAGAGGGCATGAGCAGTTCTTC.

Many counts were recorded for this clonotype. The chain uses TRBV18 and TRBJ1-1; 7 positions agree with TRBD1. V shed 3 bases and J 3 bases; nucleotides not matched to a gene: 10. Germline V gene sequence: CDR1 KGHSH, CDR2 LQKENI. This CDR3 spans 16 amino acids. The DNA of the CDR3 is TGTGCCAGCTCACCTCGACAGGGACGGATGGACACTGAAGCTTTCTTT. Its translation is CASSPRQGRMDTEAFF.

This clonotype was counted many times. The rearrangement joins TRBV12-3 or TRBV12-4 to TRBJ1-1; D is perhaps TRBD1 (6 bases). This CDR3 has 13 amino acids. The V and J ends lost 6 bases and 1 base respectively, with 9 bases between them. CDR3 region: CASSGQTNTEAFF. CDR3 DNA sequence: TGTGCCAGCAGCGGACAGACGAACACTGAAGCTTTCTTT.

This clonotype came up a few times. The V gene is TRBV3-1, the J gene TRBJ2-5; D gene uncertain. V lost 0 bases, J lost 6 bases, and 11 bases lay in between. Germline values: CDR1 LGHDT, CDR2 YNNKEL (reference sequence). The CDR3 sequence is 14 residues long. The CDR3 reads CASSQDWATKTQYF. CDR3 nucleotides: TGTGCCAGCAGCCAAGATTGGGCCACGAAGACCCAGTACTTC.

This clonotype was detected ten times or more. The V gene is TRBV3-1, the J gene TRBJ2-7, with 9 bases identical to TRBD1. V dropped 3 bases and J dropped 6; count of bases not matched to a gene: 3. From germline, CDR1 is LGHDT and CDR2 YNNKEL (reference sequence). The CDR3 extends over 13 amino acids. CDR3 nucleotide sequence: TGTGCCAGCAGCCAGGGACAGGGATCCGAGCAGTACTTC. It codes for CASSQGQGSEQYF.

This clonotype was recorded many times. The rearrangement links TRBV28 to TRBJ1-2; 8 positions agree with TRBD1. The junction had 9 bases not matched to a gene; V was cut back by 6 bases and J by 6 bases. The CDR3 totals 14 residues. The V gene's germline CDR1 is MDHEN and CDR2 SYDVKM. DNA of the CDR3: TGTGCCAGCAGAGGAGGACAGGGCAAGGATGGCTACACCTTC. Translating it yields CASRGGQGKDGYTF.

The chain combines TRBV4-1 with TRBJ1-3; D may be TRBD1 (6 bases). Germline lookup yields CDR1 MGHRA and CDR2 YSYEKL. Trimming removed 4 bases at V and 5 bases at J, with 18 bases between. The CDR3 consists of 16 residues. The CDR3 nucleotides read TGCGCCAGCAGCCCTGGGGGGGGGCCACTGAGAAACACCATATATTTT. It translates to CASSPGGGPLRNTIYF.

This clonotype was counted at least ten times. This chain connects TRBV28 to TRBJ2-1, with 7 positions matching TRBD2. CDR1 and CDR2 from the germline V gene are MDHEN and SYDVKM. CDR3 size: 16 residues. V lost 2 bases, J lost 7 bases, and 11 bases stayed unmatched. CDR3 nucleotides: TGTGCCAGCAGTTTAAGACGGCGGGAGTCTCGGAATGAGCAGTTCTTC. Encoded protein: CASSLRRRESRNEQFF.

This clonotype was recorded many times. This chain uses TRBV30 with TRBJ1-1, with D perhaps TRBD1 (6 bases). The CDR3 sequence is 15 residues long. Germline lookup yields CDR1 GTSNPN and CDR2 SVGIG (reference sequence). Trimming took 1 base from V and 4 from J, leaving 16 bases between them. CDR3 nucleotides: TGTGCCTGGAGTGCTTTTGGGGGGCTTGGCACTGAAGCTTTCTTT. Amino acids: CAWSAFGGLGTEAFF.

The chain is built from TRBV20-1 and TRBJ2-1; D possibly matches TRBD1 or TRBD2 (5 bases each). Trimming pared 5 bases from V and 0 bases from J, leaving 20 bases between. The CDR3 contains 17 residues. Germline CDR1 and CDR2: DFQATT and SNEGSKA (reference sequence). CDR3 nucleotides: TGCAGTGCTTTCCCGGGGCCCACCAAAACCTCCTACAATGAGCAGTTCTTC. Protein sequence: CSAFPGPTKTSYNEQFF.

This clonotype was recorded at least ten times. The chain recombines TRBV3-1 with TRBJ2-2, with unresolved D. The CDR3 is 13 residues long. CDR1 LGHDT and CDR2 YNNKEL come from the germline V gene (reference sequence). V was clipped by 1 base and J by 7 bases, with 7 bases between them. The CDR3 loop is CASSQGLGGELFF. The CDR3 DNA follows: TGTGCCAGCAGCCAAGGCTTAGGCGGGGAGCTGTTTTTT.

J is TRBJ2-7 and V is TRBV4-3; TRBD2 agrees at 8 bases. Unmatched junction bases numbered 11, after V lost 4 bases and J lost 0 bases. This CDR3 has 17 amino acids. Germline V gene data show CDR1 as LGHNA and CDR2 as YSLEER. The CDR3 is CASSPLPGTRDSYEQYF. CDR3 nucleotides: TGCGCCAGCAGCCCACTACCCGGGACTAGAGACTCCTACGAGCAGTACTTC.

The V gene is TRBV15, the J gene TRBJ2-5, with 8 nucleotides matching TRBD2. This CDR3 has 13 amino acids. Germline V gene sequence: CDR1 LNHNV, CDR2 YYDKDF (reference sequence). With 6 bases clipped from V and 4 bases from J, the junction kept 4 bases outside the gene matches. The chain's CDR3 is CATRFGGAETQYF. CDR3 in DNA: TGTGCCACCAGGTTCGGGGGGGCAGAGACCCAGTACTTC. The whole variable domain, remainder taken from reference TRBV15 and TRBJ2-5, is DAMVIQNPRYQVTQFGKPVTLSCSQTLNHNVMYWYQQKSSQAPKLLFHYYDKDFNNEADTPDNFQSRRPNTSFCFLDIRSPGLGDTAMYLCATRFGGAETQYFGPGTRLLVL.

This clonotype was seen more than once but under ten times. The gene calls are TRBV30 and TRBJ1-6; no clear D gene. Trimming removed 3 bases at V and 3 bases at J, with 15 bases between. The germline CDR1 and CDR2 sequences are GTSNPN and SVGIG (reference sequence). CDR3 length: 16 amino acids. The DNA of the CDR3 is TGTGCCTGGAGCGGCTCGGCACAGATCTATAATTCACCCCTCCACTTT. Amino acids: CAWSGSAQIYNSPLHF.

This clonotype has just a few counts. V and J are TRBV30 and TRBJ2-1; 7 bases line up with TRBD2. CDR1 and CDR2 from the germline V gene are GTSNPN and SVGIG (reference sequence). V was clipped by 7 bases and J by 6 bases; unmatched bases: 9. This CDR3 has 13 residues. The CDR3 loop is CALSPSGVNEQFF. Here the CDR3 DNA reads TGTGCCTTGTCCCCTAGCGGAGTCAATGAGCAGTTCTTC.

V gene TRBV19 combines with J gene TRBJ2-5; D is unclear. This CDR3 is built from 14 residues. Germline V gene lookup returns CDR1 LNHDA and CDR2 SQIVND (reference sequence). Trimming left V 5 bases short and J 2 bases short, with 12 bases between. The CDR3 loop is CASSHRSLQETQYF. The DNA of the CDR3 is TGTGCCAGTAGTCATCGTAGTCTTCAAGAGACCCAGTACTTC.

The gene calls are TRBV19 and TRBJ2-1; 12 bases match TRBD2. CDR3 length: 15 residues. The V and J ends lost 9 bases and 5 bases, in that order; junction bases with no gene match: 8. The germline CDR1 and CDR2 sequences are LNHDA and SQIVND (reference sequence). The CDR3 bases are TGTGCCAGCCTAATACTAGCGGGAGGCGACAATGAGCAGTTCTTC. Its protein product is CASLILAGGDNEQFF.

This clonotype was seen at least ten times. V and J are TRBV20-1 and TRBJ2-7; 7 bases fit TRBD2. This CDR3 spans 13 amino acids. Germline V gene data show CDR1 as DFQATT and CDR2 as SNEGSKA (reference sequence). The CDR3 reads CGSRAGPTYEQYF. In DNA form, the CDR3 reads TGCGGGAGTCGAGCGGGACCTACCTACGAGCAGTACTTC.